This T cell receptor (beta chain) emerged from a study of blood T cell repertoires in COVID-19 (TCRdb year 2020). With regard to the full study: Samples from collaborators originated in the United States, Italy and Spain and spanned both the acute and convalescent phases of COVID-19. The material from the prospective study consisted of cDNA or gDNA derived from T cells, B-cell-depleted T cells, or PBMCs. Deeply sampled blood TCRbeta repertoires from subjects exposed to, actively infected with, or recovered from COVID-19 were included in the dataset. A freely available public database, intended as a resource for researchers studying the immune response to SARS-CoV-2, is where the repertoires were released. Samples were obtained from the ongoing ImmuneRACE study (first 160 participants) and from some 1,300 subjects provided by 6 global collaborators. The sample metadata nearly always contained a de-identified subject ID, COVID-19 status, age in years and sex. HLA class I and class II types, where available, came from metadata supplied by the sample provider rather than from assay-based typing.

Whole blood was collected in K2EDTA tubes by collaborating institutions according to the institutions' own protocols. Collaborator samples were shipped for TCRbeta analysis as frozen whole blood, isolated PBMCs, or DNA extracted from either sample type. TCRbeta CDR3 regions were amplified from genomic DNA by means of the immunoSEQ Assay, a bias-controlled multiplex PCR. Per the authors' processing: The number of nucleated cells in each sample was estimated by amplification of reference gene primers within the assay. Sequence reads were collapsed and filtered to measure the absolute abundance of every unique TCRbeta CDR3 rearrangement. For each sample, productive Simpson clonality was calculated as the square root of Simpson's diversity index over productive rearrangements. Here the immuneACCESS table is served through TCRdb, limited to in-frame sequences with V and J called. Missing clones are a known gap in these copies; in checked studies unresolved V genes cover under half, and the rest lacks a known reason. That table furnishes V, J and clone size, whereas the DNA furnished D and trimming. Counted in this sample were over 100,000 clones; 80% to 85% of them appeared once. The ten largest make up around 8% of the sample.

The paper as a whole reports these results and caveats: The amount of clinical and demographic metadata varied by source and participant and was provided uncurated.

Worth noting for this clone: Its antigen remains undetermined. Per-base qualities were not stored, and no clone one base away is much larger.

The source of this sequence is a man between 65 and 80 years old with acute or convalescent COVID-19. The sequenced sample was peripheral blood.

The nucleotides read TGTGCCAGTAGTATAGCGACTAGCGGGAATGAGCAGTTCTTC. Its translation reads: CASSIATSGNEQFF. Here the chain combines TRBV19 and TRBJ2-1; TRBD2 agrees with 10 junctional bases. The V end gives up 1 base and the J end 7 bases, leaving 1 base in the junction not matched to a gene. In the germline V gene (reference sequence), CDR1 corresponds to LNHDA and CDR2 to SQIVND. The CDR3 spans 14 residues, from the cysteine through the phenylalanine. Solely the CDR3 DNA is kept, with 42 bases framed from the first base.